Below are 28 T cell receptor beta chains sequenced from a single sample in a study of spatial heterogeneity in lung cancer. TCRdb reprocessed the 5' RACE reads with MiXCR, giving one entry per CDR3 protein. The sample holds over 6,000 distinct CDR3 sequences; 13% are singletons and the top ten take approximately 8.1%. Which antigens these TCRs recognize remains unknown. Findings and caveats of the study: It was found that expanded intratumoral alpha and beta TCR counts tracked tumor mutation counts.

As for time point: sample taken at primary tumor resection. Here the sequenced sample was lung tumor tissue, taken at surgery. The source is a male donor with early-stage non-small cell lung cancer.

The rearrangement uses TRBV30 and TRBJ2-7; TRBD1 matches 7 bases. V trimming: 4 bases; J trimming: 2 bases; junction bases outside the gene matches: 2. The CDR3 consists of 12 residues. From germline, CDR1 is GTSNPN and CDR2 SVGIG (reference sequence). CDR3 bases: TGTGCCTGGACCGACAGGGCCTACGAGCAGTACTTC. This codes for CAWTDRAYEQYF.

This clonotype came up many times. CDR3 residues: CASSLLAGSSSSYNEQFF. CDR3 DNA sequence: TGTGCCAGCAGCCTGCTAGCGGGAAGTTCCAGCTCCTACAATGAGCAGTTCTTC. The V call is TRBV5-6, the J call TRBJ2-1; TRBD2 aligns across 9 bases. Germline trimming cut 4 bases from V and 0 bases from J; bases unmatched to any gene: 11. The CDR3 extends over 18 amino acids. CDR1 and CDR2 (germline): SGHDT, YYEEEE.

At least ten counts were recorded for this clonotype. V gene TRBV5-1 combines with J gene TRBJ1-1; D is ambiguous. CDR3 length equals 15 residues. Germline V gives CDR1 SGHRS, CDR2 YFSETQ. Deletions cut 3 bases from V and 2 bases from J, with 14 bases between. This CDR3 reads CASSSGQPGNTEAFF. The CDR3 DNA reads TGCGCCAGCAGCTCGGGTCAACCAGGCAACACTGAAGCTTTCTTT.

This clonotype appeared many times. The V gene is TRBV12-3 or TRBV12-4, the J gene TRBJ2-2; 8 positions agree with TRBD1. J lost 6 bases, V lost 3 bases, and 3 bases had no gene match. CDR3 length equals 14 residues. CDR3 loop: CASSFQGAAGELFF. The CDR3 region has the DNA TGTGCCAGCAGTTTTCAGGGGGCCGCCGGGGAGCTGTTTTTT.

This clonotype is classed as medium-sized. J is TRBJ1-2 and V is TRBV12-3 or TRBV12-4, with D hard to call. The CDR3 is 11 residues long. The V end lost 6 bases, the J end lost 8 bases, and 10 bases lay between the germline ends. The CDR3 spells CASSQLKGYTF. Here the CDR3 DNA reads TGTGCCAGCAGCCAGCTGAAGGGCTACACCTTC.

This chain joins TRBV7-2 and TRBJ2-3; 8 bases fit TRBD1. CDR1 and CDR2 (germline): SGHTA, FQGNSA. The junction had 3 bases not matched to a gene; V was cut back by 1 base and J by 0 bases. CDR3 length: 16 amino acids. The CDR3, as DNA: TGTGCCAGCAGCTTAGGGCAGGGGGCTAGCACAGATACGCAGTATTTT. Its protein product is CASSLGQGASTDTQYF.

At least ten counts were recorded for this clonotype. The V gene is TRBV5-1, the J gene TRBJ2-3; 7 nucleotides match TRBD1. Per germline, CDR1 SGHRS and CDR2 YFSETQ. CDR3 length equals 15 residues. V lost 0 bases to trimming and J lost 2 bases; unmatched junction nucleotides: 3. This chain's CDR3 is CASSLGDRDTDTQYF. The CDR3 DNA sequence: TGCGCCAGCAGCTTGGGGGACAGAGACACAGATACGCAGTATTTT.

This clonotype was observed at least ten times. This sequence joins TRBV6-1 and TRBJ2-2, with no clear D. CDR1 is MNHNS and CDR2 is SASEGT in the germline V gene. The ends were cut back, 6 bases at V and 5 bases at J, with 4 bases in the middle. This CDR3 is built from 11 residues. The CDR3: CASRTTGELFF. DNA of the CDR3: TGTGCCAGCAGGACGACCGGGGAGCTGTTTTTT.

This clonotype came up many times. The chain employs TRBV12-3 or TRBV12-4 and TRBJ1-5; the match to TRBD1 covers 7 bases. CDR3 length: 12 residues. J gave up 11 bases and V 5 bases, and 6 bases lay outside the gene matches. CDR3 residues: CASSLDRATQHF. CDR3 nucleotides: TGTGCCAGCAGTCTAGACAGGGCCACCCAGCATTTT.

At least ten counts were recorded for this clonotype. One end of the junction fails to match germline, which may point to a read error. CDR3 bases: TGCAGCGTCAAACCCGGGATCGAGAATCTAAGCTTC. It is translated as CSVKPGIENLSF. The chain couples TRBV29-1 to TRBJ1-2, with D unresolved. The germline gives CDR1 SQVTM, CDR2 ANQGSEA. The length of the CDR3 is 12 residues.

At least ten counts were recorded for this clonotype. V usage is TRBV2 and J usage is TRBJ1-1; no clear D gene. Trimming pared 6 bases from V and 1 base from J, leaving 12 bases between. Germline V gives CDR1 SNHLY, CDR2 FYNNEI. This CDR3 has 14 residues. The CDR3 coding sequence is TGTGCCAGCAGGATCCATTACAGGAACACTGAAGCTTTCTTT. Encoded protein: CASRIHYRNTEAFF. The variable domain in full, with the rest retrieved from reference TRBV2 and TRBJ1-1, is EPEVTQTPSHQVTQMGQEVILRCVPISNHLYFYWYRQILGQKVEFLVSFYNNEISEKSEIFDDQFSVERPDGSNFTLKIRSTKLEDSAMYFCASRIHYRNTEAFFGQGTRLTVV.

This clonotype was seen repeatedly, ten times or more. One end of the junction is discordant with germline, which a read error may explain. The chain employs TRBV6-2 or TRBV6-3 and TRBJ2-7, with a weak D call TRBD2 (6 bases). Germline values: CDR1 MNHEY, CDR2 SVGEGT. The CDR3 length is 13 residues. The CDR3 region has the DNA TGTGCCAGCAGTAACTCCGGGGGATCCGAGCAGTACTTC. Protein sequence: CASSNSGGSEQYF.

The V gene is TRBV20-1, the J gene TRBJ2-3, with unresolved D. Germline assignment: CDR1 DFQATT and CDR2 SNEGSKA (reference sequence). This CDR3 has 13 amino acids. Trimming took 1 base from V and 6 from J, leaving 11 bases between them. The CDR3 sequence is CSARGRLRDTQYF. CDR3 coding DNA: TGCAGTGCTAGAGGGCGGCTCAGGGATACGCAGTATTTT.

This clonotype was seen at least ten times. The chain employs TRBV20-1 and TRBJ1-1, with D maybe TRBD1 (6 bases). This CDR3 is built from 13 residues. CDR1 and CDR2 from the germline V gene are DFQATT and SNEGSKA (reference sequence). The CDR3 protein is CRPVDSRNTEAFF. The DNA of the CDR3 is TGCCGGCCCGTGGACAGTAGGAACACTGAAGCTTTCTTT.

Judged by abundance, this clonotype is medium-sized. The chain couples TRBV4-1 to TRBJ2-3; D tentatively reads TRBD1 or TRBD2 (6 bases each). Trimming took off 0 bases at V and 1 base at J, with 8 bases between the two ends. This CDR3 region has 15 residues. The germline V gene encodes CDR1 MGHRA and CDR2 YSYEKL. The CDR3 is CASSQDGGRTDTQYF. The CDR3 DNA reads as TGCGCCAGCAGCCAAGATGGGGGGCGCACAGATACGCAGTATTTT.

This clonotype was seen repeatedly, ten times or more. The CDR3: CASSRGRDRNQPQHF. CDR3 sequence (DNA): TGTGCCAGCAGTAGGGGAAGAGATCGCAATCAGCCCCAGCATTTT. The J gene is TRBJ1-5, the V gene TRBV2; D might be TRBD1 (5 bases). The CDR3 has 15 residues. The ends were cut back, 5 bases at V and 2 bases at J, with 13 bases in the middle. Germline V lookup: CDR1 SNHLY, CDR2 FYNNEI.

This rearrangement joins TRBV4-3 to TRBJ2-7; 12 positions match TRBD1. The germline V gene encodes CDR1 LGHNA and CDR2 YSLEER. This CDR3 is 16 amino acids long. V shed 0 bases and J 7 bases; nucleotides not matched to a gene: 7. The chain's CDR3 is CASSQDVGTGGREQYF. CDR3 nucleotides: TGCGCCAGCAGCCAAGACGTCGGGACAGGGGGCCGGGAGCAGTACTTC.

This clonotype was observed many times. This sequence joins TRBV20-1 and TRBJ2-3, with D perhaps matching TRBD2 (5 bases). The V gene's germline CDR1 is DFQATT and CDR2 SNEGSKA (reference sequence). The V end was cut by 3 bases, the J end by 1 base, with 14 bases between. The CDR3 has 15 amino acids. As DNA, the CDR3 is TGCAGTGCTAGTTCACCGAGCGGACGCACAGATACGCAGTATTTT. Its translation is CSASSPSGRTDTQYF.

The chain joins TRBV9 to TRBJ2-7, with 7 bases that match TRBD2. The CDR3 loop spans 13 amino acids. The junction had 3 bases not matched to a gene; V was cut back by 0 bases and J by 6 bases. Germline CDR1 and CDR2: SGDLS and YYNGEE. The DNA of the CDR3 is TGTGCCAGCAGCGTAGACGGGGGGACCGAGCAGTACTTC. It translates to CASSVDGGTEQYF.

This clonotype has a count of ten or more. The chain recombines TRBV2 with TRBJ2-2; no clear D gene. Germline CDR1 SNHLY, CDR2 FYNNEI. V was cut by 6 bases and J by 7 bases, with 12 bases left in between. The CDR3 contains 13 residues. The chain's CDR3 is CASSQDLGGELFF. CDR3 in DNA: TGTGCCAGCAGCCAAGATTTAGGCGGGGAGCTGTTTTTT. The full variable domain, with the rest looked up from reference TRBV2 and TRBJ2-2, is EPEVTQTPSHQVTQMGQEVILRCVPISNHLYFYWYRQILGQKVEFLVSFYNNEISEKSEIFDDQFSVERPDGSNFTLKIRSTKLEDSAMYFCASSQDLGGELFFGEGSRLTVL.

This clonotype is medium-sized (0.01 to 0.1%). The chain links TRBV27 to TRBJ2-1, with D tentatively TRBD1 (5 bases). The CDR3 runs to 15 residues. V shed 6 bases and J shed 0 bases, with 12 bases lying between them. In germline, CDR1 is MNHEY, CDR2 SMNVEV (reference sequence). The CDR3 reads CASSPTVDSYNEQFF. The CDR3 DNA reads TGTGCCAGCAGCCCGACAGTTGACTCCTACAATGAGCAGTTCTTC.

This clonotype ranks as large (0.1 to 1%). This chain connects TRBV14 to TRBJ2-7, with TRBD1 as a possible D gene (5 bases). The germline CDR1 and CDR2 sequences are SGHDN and FVKESK. The V end was cut by 2 bases, the J end by 5 bases, with 13 bases between. This CDR3 contains 14 residues. Here the CDR3 reads CASSQRSRGNEQYF. The CDR3 DNA follows: TGTGCCAGCAGCCAAAGGTCAAGGGGCAACGAGCAGTACTTC.

Ten or more counts support this clonotype. This chain links TRBV12-3 or TRBV12-4 with TRBJ1-2; D gene ambiguous. The V gene lost 5 bases and the J gene lost 7 bases, with 14 bases spanning the gap. The CDR3 sequence is 13 residues long. CDR3: CASSRLEEGGYTF. The CDR3 nucleotides read TGTGCCAGCAGTCGCCTAGAGGAGGGTGGCTACACCTTC.

This clonotype is medium-sized (0.01 to 0.1%). This chain links TRBV29-1 with TRBJ1-2, with 8 bases aligning to TRBD1. V shed 5 bases and J 4 bases; nucleotides not matched to a gene: 6. Germline values: CDR1 SQVTM, CDR2 ANQGSEA. The CDR3 extends over 13 amino acids. As DNA, the CDR3 is TGCAGCGTTCAGGACAGGGAGGGCTATGGCTACACCTTC. This encodes CSVQDREGYGYTF.

CDR3 sequence reads: CAGRRGVSTDTQYF. Here the CDR3 DNA reads TGTGCCGGGCGAAGGGGGGTCAGCACAGATACGCAGTATTTT. The chain couples TRBV30 to TRBJ2-3; D assignment may be TRBD1 or TRBD2 (6 bases each). This CDR3 is built from 14 residues. V lost 8 bases, J lost 0 bases, and 15 bases lay in between. Germline V CDR1 and CDR2: GTSNPN, SVGIG (reference sequence).

This clonotype was counted ten times or more. CDR3 loop: CASSYFPGQPQHF. CDR3 nucleotides: TGTGCCAGCAGTTATTTTCCGGGACAGCCCCAGCATTTT. The chain carries TRBV6-2 or TRBV6-3 and TRBJ1-5; D is unclear. Trimming removed 3 bases at V and 7 bases at J, with 10 bases between. CDR3 length equals 13 residues. Germline V CDR1 and CDR2: MNHEY, SVGEGT.

This clonotype has ten or more counts. This sequence joins TRBV5-1 and TRBJ2-5; D unclear. CDR1 is SGHRS and CDR2 is YFSETQ in the germline V gene. V was pared by 3 bases and J by 4 bases, with 7 bases between. The CDR3 sequence is 12 residues long. CDR3 sequence reads: CASSWERETQYF. The CDR3 nucleotides read TGCGCCAGCAGCTGGGAAAGAGAGACCCAGTACTTC.

In this sample, this clonotype turned up many times. V gene TRBV28 combines with J gene TRBJ2-5; D is perhaps TRBD1 or TRBD2 (5 bases each). This CDR3 region has 14 residues. Between the trimmed V and J ends, which lost 2 bases and 5 bases, there was a span of 12 bases. CDR1 is MDHEN, CDR2 SYDVKM, per germline. In DNA, the CDR3 is TGTGCCAGCAGTTTAACCGGGACCGTTGAGACCCAGTACTTC. Protein: CASSLTGTVETQYF.